Included here is one TCR beta chain sequence, with context. In the source study's methods: Reference gene primer amplification in the assay estimated nucleated cell counts. Libraries were prepared by immunoSEQ multiplex PCR; TCRdb keeps only in-frame clonotypes and omits some of them. V and J calls and clone size are given by that table; D and trimming were obtained from the DNA. Of a few hundred thousand clones listed, about nine tenths are singletons. This sample was included in a study of blood T cell repertoires in COVID-19. Overall study: Samples came from the United States, Italy and Spain, spanning acute and convalescent COVID-19. PBMCs, B-cell-depleted T cells, or T cells provided the cDNA or gDNA that made up the material.

V shed 1 base, J shed 10 bases, and the junction held 6 bases outside the gene matches. CDR1 MNHEY and CDR2 SMNVEV come from the germline V gene (reference sequence). The CDR3 length is 15 residues. The receptor was isolated from a woman aged 25 to 39 with active or convalescent COVID-19. Sequencing was carried out using peripheral blood. The chain combines TRBV27 with TRBJ1-6, with 8 bases matching TRBD1. The CDR3: CASSLLTGVESPLHF. The CDR3 nucleotides read TGTGCCAGCAGTTTATTGACAGGGGTGGAGTCACCCCTCCACTTT.